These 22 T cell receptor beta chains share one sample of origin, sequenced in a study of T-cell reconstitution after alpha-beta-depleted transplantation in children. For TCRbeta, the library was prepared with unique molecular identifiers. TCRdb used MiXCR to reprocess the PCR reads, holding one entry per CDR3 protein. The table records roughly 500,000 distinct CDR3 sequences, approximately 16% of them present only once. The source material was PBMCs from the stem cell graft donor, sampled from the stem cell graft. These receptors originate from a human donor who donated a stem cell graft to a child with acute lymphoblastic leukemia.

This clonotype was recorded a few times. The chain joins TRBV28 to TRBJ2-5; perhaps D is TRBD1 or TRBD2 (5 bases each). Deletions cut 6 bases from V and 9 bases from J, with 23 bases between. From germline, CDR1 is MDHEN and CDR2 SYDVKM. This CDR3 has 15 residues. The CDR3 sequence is CASRDIASSGWAQYF. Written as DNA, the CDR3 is TGTGCCAGCAGGGACATAGCGAGCTCAGGATGGGCCCAGTACTTC.

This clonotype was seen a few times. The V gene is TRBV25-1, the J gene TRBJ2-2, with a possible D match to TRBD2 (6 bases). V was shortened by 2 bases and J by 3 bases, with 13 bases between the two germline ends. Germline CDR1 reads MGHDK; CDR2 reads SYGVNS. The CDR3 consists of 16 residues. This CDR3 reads CASSEAGRGYTGELFF. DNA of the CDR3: TGTGCCAGCAGTGAAGCGGGACGCGGGTACACCGGGGAGCTGTTTTTT.

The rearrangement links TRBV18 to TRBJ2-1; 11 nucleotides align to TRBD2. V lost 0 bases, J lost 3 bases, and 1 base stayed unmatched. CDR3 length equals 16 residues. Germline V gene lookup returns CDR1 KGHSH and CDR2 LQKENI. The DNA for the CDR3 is TGTGCCAGCTCACCACCACTAGCGGGAGACTACAATGAGCAGTTCTTC. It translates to CASSPPLAGDYNEQFF.

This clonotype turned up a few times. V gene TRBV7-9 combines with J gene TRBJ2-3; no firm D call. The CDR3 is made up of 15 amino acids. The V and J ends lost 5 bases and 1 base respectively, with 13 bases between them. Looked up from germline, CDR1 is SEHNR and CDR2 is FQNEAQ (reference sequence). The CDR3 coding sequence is TGTGCCAGCAGCACTCGGACGGAAGGCACAGATACGCAGTATTTT. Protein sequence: CASSTRTEGTDTQYF.

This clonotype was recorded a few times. The chain's CDR3 is CASNGIGLAGLAKNIQYF. CDR3 DNA sequence: TGTGCCAGCAACGGTATAGGACTAGCGGGCTTAGCCAAAAACATTCAGTACTTC. The V gene is TRBV12-3 or TRBV12-4, the J gene TRBJ2-4; 11 positions agree with TRBD2. This CDR3 has 18 residues. The V gene end was trimmed by 7 bases and the J gene end by 0 bases; junction bases not matched to a gene: 11.

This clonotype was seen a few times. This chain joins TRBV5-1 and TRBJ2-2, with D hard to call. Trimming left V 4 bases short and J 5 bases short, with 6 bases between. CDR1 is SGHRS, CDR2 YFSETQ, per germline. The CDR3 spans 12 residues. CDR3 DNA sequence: TGCGCCAGCAGCCACACAACCGGGGAGCTGTTTTTT. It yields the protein CASSHTTGELFF.

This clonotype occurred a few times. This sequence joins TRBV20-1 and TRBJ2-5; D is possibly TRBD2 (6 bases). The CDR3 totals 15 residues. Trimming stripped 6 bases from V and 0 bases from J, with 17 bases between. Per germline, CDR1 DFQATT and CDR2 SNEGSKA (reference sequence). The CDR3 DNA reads TGCAGTGCAGCAGGGACTCCATCTTACCAAGAGACCCAGTACTTC. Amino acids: CSAAGTPSYQETQYF.

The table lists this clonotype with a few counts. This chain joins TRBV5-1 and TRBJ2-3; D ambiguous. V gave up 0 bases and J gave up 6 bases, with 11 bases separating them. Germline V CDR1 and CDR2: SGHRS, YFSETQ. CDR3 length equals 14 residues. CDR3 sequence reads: CASSLESRQDTQYF. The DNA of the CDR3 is TGCGCCAGCAGCTTGGAATCCCGGCAGGATACGCAGTATTTT. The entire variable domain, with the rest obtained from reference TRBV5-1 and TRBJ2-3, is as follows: KAGVTQTPRYLIKTRGQQVTLSCSPISGHRSVSWYQQTPGQGLQFLFEYFSETQRNKGNFPGRFSGRQFSNSRSEMNVSTLELGDSALYLCASSLESRQDTQYFGPGTRLTVL.

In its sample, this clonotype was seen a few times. The CDR3 spells CASSIHRLAWGDTQYF. In nucleotides, the CDR3 is TGTGCCAGTAGTATCCATCGACTAGCGTGGGGGGATACGCAGTATTTT. The chain joins TRBV19 to TRBJ2-3, with 8 positions matching TRBD2. V was pared by 3 bases and J by 6 bases, with 11 bases of the junction left unmatched. In germline, CDR1 is LNHDA, CDR2 SQIVND (reference sequence). CDR3 size: 16 residues. The variable domain in full, completed from reference TRBV19 and TRBJ2-3, reads DGGITQSPKYLFRKEGQNVTLSCEQNLNHDAMYWYRQDPGQGLRLIYYSQIVNDFQKGDIAEGYSVSREKKESFPLTVTSAQKNPTAFYLCASSIHRLAWGDTQYFGPGTRLTVL.

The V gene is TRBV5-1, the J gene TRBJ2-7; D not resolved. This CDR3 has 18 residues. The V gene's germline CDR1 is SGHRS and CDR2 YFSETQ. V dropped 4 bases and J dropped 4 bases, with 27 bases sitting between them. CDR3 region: CASSHPLVPLGPVYEQYF. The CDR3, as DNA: TGCGCCAGCAGCCACCCCCTGGTCCCGCTGGGCCCTGTGTACGAGCAGTACTTC.

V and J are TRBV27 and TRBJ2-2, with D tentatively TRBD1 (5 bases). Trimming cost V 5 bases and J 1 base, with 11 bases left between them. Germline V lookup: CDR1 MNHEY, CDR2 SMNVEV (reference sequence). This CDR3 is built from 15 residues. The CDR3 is CASSPPDRNTGELFF. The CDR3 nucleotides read TGTGCCAGCAGTCCGCCCGACAGGAACACCGGGGAGCTGTTTTTT.

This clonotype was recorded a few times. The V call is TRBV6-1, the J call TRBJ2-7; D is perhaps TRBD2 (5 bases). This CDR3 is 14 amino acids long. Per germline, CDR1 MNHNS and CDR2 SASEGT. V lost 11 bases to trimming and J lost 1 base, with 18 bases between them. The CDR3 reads CAGGRVEFSYEQYF. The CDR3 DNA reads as TGTGCCGGAGGTAGGGTGGAGTTTTCCTACGAGCAGTACTTC.

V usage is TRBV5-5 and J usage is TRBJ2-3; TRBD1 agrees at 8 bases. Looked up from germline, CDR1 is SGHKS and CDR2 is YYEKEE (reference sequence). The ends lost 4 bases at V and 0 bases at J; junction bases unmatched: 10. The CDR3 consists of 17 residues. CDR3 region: CASSDHRGASSTDTQYF. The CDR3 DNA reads TGTGCCAGCAGCGACCACAGGGGGGCCTCTAGCACAGATACGCAGTATTTT.

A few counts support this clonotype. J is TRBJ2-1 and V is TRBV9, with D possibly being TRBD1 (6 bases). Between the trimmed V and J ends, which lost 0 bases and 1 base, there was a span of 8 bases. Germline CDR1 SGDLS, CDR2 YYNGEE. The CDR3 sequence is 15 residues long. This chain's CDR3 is CASSVEGVSYNEQFF. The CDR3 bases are TGTGCCAGCAGCGTAGAGGGGGTTTCCTACAATGAGCAGTTCTTC.

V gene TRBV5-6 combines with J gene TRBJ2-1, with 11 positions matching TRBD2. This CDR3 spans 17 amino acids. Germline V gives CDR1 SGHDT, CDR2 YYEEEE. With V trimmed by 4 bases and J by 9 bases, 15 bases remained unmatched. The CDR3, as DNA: TGTGCCAGCAGCATGGGGCTAGCGGGAGGTTTCTCGGCTGAGCAGTTCTTC. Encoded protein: CASSMGLAGGFSAEQFF.

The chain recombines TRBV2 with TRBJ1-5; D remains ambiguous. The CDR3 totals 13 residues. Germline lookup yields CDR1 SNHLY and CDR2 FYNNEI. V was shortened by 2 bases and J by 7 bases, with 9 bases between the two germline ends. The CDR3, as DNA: TGTGCCAGCAGTGAAAGGTTGGCCCAGCCCCAGCATTTT. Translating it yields CASSERLAQPQHF. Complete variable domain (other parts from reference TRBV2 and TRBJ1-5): EPEVTQTPSHQVTQMGQEVILRCVPISNHLYFYWYRQILGQKVEFLVSFYNNEISEKSEIFDDQFSVERPDGSNFTLKIRSTKLEDSAMYFCASSERLAQPQHFGDGTRLSIL.

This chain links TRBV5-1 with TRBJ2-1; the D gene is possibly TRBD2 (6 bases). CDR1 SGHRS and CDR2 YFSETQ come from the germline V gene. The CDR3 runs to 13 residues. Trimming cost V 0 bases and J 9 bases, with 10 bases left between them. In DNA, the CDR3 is TGCGCCAGCAGCTTGGGATCGGGGGTTGAGCAGTTCTTC. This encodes CASSLGSGVEQFF.

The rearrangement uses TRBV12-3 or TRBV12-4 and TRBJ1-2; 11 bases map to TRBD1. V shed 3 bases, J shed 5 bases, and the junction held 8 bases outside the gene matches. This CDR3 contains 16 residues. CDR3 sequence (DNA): TGTGCCAGCAGTTTCCAACCGGACAGGGGGCGATATGGCTACACCTTC. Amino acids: CASSFQPDRGRYGYTF.

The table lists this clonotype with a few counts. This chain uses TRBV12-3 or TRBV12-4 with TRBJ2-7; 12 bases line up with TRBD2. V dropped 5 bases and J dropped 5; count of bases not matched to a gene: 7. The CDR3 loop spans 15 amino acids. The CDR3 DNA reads TGTGCCAGCAGTCCGACTAGCGGGAGCCCCCACGAGCAGTACTTC. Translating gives CASSPTSGSPHEQYF.

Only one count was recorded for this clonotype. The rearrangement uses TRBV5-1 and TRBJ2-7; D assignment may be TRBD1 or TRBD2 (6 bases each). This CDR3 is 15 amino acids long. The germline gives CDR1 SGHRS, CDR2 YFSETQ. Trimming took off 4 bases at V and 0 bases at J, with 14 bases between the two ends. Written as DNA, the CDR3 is TGCGCCAGCAGCCTTCTCACGGGGGCCTCCTACGAGCAGTACTTC. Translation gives CASSLLTGASYEQYF.

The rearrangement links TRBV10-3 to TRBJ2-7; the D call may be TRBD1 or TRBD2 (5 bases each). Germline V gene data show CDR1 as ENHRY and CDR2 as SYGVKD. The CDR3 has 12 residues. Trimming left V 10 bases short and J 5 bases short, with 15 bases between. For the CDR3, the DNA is TGTGCCACCCAGGAGAGGGACGACGAGCAGTACTTC. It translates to CATQERDDEQYF.

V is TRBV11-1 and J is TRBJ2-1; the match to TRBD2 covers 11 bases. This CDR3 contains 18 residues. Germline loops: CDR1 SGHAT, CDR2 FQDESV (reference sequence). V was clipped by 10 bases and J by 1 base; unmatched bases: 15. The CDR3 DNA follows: TGTGCCACCCGAGGGGGGAGTAGCGGGAGGGAATCCTACAATGAGCAGTTCTTC. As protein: CATRGGSSGRESYNEQFF.